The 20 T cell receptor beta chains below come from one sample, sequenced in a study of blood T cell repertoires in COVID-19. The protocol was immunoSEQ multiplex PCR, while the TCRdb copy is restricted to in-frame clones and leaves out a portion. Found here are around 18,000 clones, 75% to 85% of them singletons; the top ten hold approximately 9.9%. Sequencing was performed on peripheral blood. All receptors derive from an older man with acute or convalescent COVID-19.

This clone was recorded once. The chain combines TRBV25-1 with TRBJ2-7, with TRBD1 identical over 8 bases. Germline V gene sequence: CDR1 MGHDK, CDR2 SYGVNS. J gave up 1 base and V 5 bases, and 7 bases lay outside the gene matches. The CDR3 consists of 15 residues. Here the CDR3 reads CASSKDRGPSYEQYF. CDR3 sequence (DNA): TGTGCCAGCAGTAAAGACAGGGGCCCTTCCTACGAGCAGTACTTC.

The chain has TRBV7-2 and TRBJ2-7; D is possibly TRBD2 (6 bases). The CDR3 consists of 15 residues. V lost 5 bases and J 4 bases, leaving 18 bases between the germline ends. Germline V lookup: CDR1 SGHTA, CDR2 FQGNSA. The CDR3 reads CASSPPSRGGYEQYF. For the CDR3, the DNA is TGTGCCAGCAGCCCGCCTTCGCGGGGAGGATACGAGCAGTACTTC.

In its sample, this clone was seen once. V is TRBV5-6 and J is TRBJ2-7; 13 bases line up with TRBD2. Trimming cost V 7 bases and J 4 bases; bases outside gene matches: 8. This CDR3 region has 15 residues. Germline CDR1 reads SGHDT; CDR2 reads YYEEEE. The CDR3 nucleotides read TGTGCCAGCGCGAAAGGACTAGCGGGGGAATACGAGCAGTACTTC. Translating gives CASAKGLAGEYEQYF.

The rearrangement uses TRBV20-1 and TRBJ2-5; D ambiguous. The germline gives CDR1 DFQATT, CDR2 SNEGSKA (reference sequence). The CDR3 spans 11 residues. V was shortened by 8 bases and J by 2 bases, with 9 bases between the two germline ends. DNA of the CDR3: TGCAGTCTCGGGTGGCAAGAGACCCAGTACTTC. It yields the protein CSLGWQETQYF.

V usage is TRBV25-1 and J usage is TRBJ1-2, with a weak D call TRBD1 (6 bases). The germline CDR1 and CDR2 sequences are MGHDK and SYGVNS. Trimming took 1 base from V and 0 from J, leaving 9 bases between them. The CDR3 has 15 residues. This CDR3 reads CASSESGGPNYGYTF. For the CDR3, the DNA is TGTGCCAGCAGTGAATCGGGGGGGCCTAACTATGGCTACACCTTC.

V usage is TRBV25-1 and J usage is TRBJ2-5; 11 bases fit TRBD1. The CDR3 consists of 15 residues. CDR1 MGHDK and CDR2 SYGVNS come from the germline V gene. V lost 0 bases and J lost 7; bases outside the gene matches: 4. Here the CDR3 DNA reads TGTGCCAGCAGTGAATACGCGGGACAGGGGGGGACCCAGTACTTC. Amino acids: CASSEYAGQGGTQYF. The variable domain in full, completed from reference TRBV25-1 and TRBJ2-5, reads EADIYQTPRYLVIGTGKKITLECSQTMGHDKMYWYQQDPGMELHLIHYSYGVNSTEKGDLSSESTVSRIRTEHFPLTLESARPSHTSQYLCASSEYAGQGGTQYFGPGTRLLVL.

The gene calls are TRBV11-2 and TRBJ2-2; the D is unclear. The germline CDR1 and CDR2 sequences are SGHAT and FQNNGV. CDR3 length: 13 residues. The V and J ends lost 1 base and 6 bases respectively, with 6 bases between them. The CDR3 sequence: CASSLAPPGELFF. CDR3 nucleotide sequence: TGTGCCAGCAGCTTAGCTCCCCCCGGGGAGCTGTTTTTT.

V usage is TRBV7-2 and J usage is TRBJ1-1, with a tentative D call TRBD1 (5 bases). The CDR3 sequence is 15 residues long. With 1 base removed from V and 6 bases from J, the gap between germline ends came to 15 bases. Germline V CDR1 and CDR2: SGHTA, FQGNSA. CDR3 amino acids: CASSLGGPGVAEAFF. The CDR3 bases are TGTGCCAGCAGCTTAGGGGGCCCGGGGGTCGCTGAAGCTTTCTTT. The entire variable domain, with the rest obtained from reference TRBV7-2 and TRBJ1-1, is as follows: GAGVSQSPSNKVTEKGKDVELRCDPISGHTALYWYRQSLGQGLEFLIYFQGNSAPDKSGLPSDRFSAERTGGSVSTLTIQRTQQEDSAVYLCASSLGGPGVAEAFFGQGTRLTVV.

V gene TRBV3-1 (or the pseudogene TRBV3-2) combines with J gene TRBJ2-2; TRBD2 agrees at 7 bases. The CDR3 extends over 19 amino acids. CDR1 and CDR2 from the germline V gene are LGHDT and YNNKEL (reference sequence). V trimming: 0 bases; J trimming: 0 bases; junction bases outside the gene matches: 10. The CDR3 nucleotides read TGTGCCAGCAGCCAAGATCCCCTCGGTGGGGGGGCGAACACCGGGGAGCTGTTTTTT. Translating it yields CASSQDPLGGGANTGELFF.

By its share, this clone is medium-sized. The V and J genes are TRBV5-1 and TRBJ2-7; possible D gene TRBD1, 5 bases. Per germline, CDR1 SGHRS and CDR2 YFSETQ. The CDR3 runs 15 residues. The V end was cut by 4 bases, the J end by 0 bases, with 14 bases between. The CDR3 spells CASSPYLTASYEQYF. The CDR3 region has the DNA TGCGCCAGCAGCCCGTACTTGACAGCCTCCTACGAGCAGTACTTC.

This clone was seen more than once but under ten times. For the CDR3, the DNA is TGTGCCAGTAGTATGAAGGGGGACACTGAAGCTTTCTTT. It codes for CASSMKGDTEAFF. The chain carries TRBV19 and TRBJ1-1, with a weak D call TRBD1 (6 bases). This CDR3 region has 13 residues. The V end was cut by 3 bases, the J end by 3 bases, with 8 bases between. Germline CDR1 is LNHDA and CDR2 is SQIVND (reference sequence).

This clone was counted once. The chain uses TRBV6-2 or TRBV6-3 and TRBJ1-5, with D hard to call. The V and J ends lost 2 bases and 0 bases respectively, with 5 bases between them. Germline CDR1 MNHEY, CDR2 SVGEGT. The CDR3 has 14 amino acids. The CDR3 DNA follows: TGTGCCAGCAGTTACAGCTATAGCAATCAGCCCCAGCATTTT. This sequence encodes CASSYSYSNQPQHF.

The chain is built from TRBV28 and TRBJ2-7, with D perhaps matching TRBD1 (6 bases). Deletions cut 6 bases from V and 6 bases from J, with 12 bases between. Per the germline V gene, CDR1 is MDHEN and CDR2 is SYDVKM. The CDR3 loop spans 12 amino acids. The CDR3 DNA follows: TGTGCCAGCAGACAGGGTAGTAGCGAGCAGTACTTC. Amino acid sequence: CASRQGSSEQYF.

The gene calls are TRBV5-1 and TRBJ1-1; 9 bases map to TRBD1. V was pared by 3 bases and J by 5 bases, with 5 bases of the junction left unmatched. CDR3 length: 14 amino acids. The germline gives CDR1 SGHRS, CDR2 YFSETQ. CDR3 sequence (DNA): TGCGCCAGCAGCTCCACAGGGGGCTTGACTGAAGCTTTCTTT. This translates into CASSSTGGLTEAFF.

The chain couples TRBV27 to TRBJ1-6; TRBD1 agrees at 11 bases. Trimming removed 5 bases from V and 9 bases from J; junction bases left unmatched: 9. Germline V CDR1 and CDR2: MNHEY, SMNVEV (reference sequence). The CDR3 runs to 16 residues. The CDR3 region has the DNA TGTGCCAGCAGTCGGGCTGGGACAGGGGGAGGTTCACCCCTCCACTTT. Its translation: CASSRAGTGGGSPLHF.

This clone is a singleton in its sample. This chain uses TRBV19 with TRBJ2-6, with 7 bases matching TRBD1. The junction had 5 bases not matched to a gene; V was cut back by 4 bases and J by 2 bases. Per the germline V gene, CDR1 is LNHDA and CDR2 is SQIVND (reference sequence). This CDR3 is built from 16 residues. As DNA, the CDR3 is TGTGCCAGTAGTACCCGACAGGGTGCTGGGGCCAACGTCCTGACTTTC. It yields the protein CASSTRQGAGANVLTF. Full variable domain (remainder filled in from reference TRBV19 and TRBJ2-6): DGGITQSPKYLFRKEGQNVTLSCEQNLNHDAMYWYRQDPGQGLRLIYYSQIVNDFQKGDIAEGYSVSREKKESFPLTVTSAQKNPTAFYLCASSTRQGAGANVLTFGAGSRLTVL.

The DNA for the CDR3 is TGTGCCAGCAGCTTAGCGTCCGGGACAGGGAATCAGCCCCAGCATTTT. Translating gives CASSLASGTGNQPQHF. The chain couples TRBV7-2 to TRBJ1-5, with 9 bases fitting TRBD1. This CDR3 contains 16 residues. Germline V gives CDR1 SGHTA, CDR2 FQGNSA. Germline trimming cut 0 bases from V and 4 bases from J; bases unmatched to any gene: 4.

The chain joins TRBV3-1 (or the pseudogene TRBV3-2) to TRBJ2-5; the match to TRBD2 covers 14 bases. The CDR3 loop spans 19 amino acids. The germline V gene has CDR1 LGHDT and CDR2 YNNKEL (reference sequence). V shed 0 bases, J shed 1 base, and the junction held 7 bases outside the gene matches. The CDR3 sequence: CASSQDSGLAGGIQETQYF. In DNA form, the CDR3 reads TGTGCCAGCAGCCAAGATAGCGGACTAGCGGGGGGCATCCAAGAGACCCAGTACTTC.

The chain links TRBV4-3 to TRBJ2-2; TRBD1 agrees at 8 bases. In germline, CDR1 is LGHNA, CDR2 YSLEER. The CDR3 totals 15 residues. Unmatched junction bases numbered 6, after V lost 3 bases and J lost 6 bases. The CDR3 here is CASSQDRVTAGELFF. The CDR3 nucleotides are TGCGCCAGCAGCCAGGACAGGGTAACGGCCGGGGAGCTGTTTTTT.

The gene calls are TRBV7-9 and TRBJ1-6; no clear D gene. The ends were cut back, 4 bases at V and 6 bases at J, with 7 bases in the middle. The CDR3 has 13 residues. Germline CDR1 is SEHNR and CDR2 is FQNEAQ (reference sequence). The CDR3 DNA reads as TGTGCCAGCAGCTCAACGGGTAATTCACCCCTCCACTTT. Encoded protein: CASSSTGNSPLHF.